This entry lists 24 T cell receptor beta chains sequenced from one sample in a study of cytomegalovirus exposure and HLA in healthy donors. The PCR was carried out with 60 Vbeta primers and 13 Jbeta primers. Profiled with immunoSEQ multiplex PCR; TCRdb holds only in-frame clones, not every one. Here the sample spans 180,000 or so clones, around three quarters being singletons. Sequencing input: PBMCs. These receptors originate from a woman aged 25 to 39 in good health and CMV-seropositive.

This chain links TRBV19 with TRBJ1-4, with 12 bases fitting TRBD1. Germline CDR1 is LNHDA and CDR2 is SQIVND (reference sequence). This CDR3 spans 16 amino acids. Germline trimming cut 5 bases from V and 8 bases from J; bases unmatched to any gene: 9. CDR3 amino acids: CASSAQVGTGGEKLFF. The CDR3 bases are TGTGCCAGTAGTGCGCAAGTCGGGACAGGGGGCGAAAAACTGTTTTTT.

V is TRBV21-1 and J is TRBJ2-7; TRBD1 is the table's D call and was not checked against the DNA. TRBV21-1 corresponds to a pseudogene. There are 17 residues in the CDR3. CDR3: CASSKGELEDRYNEQYF. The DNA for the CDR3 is TGTGCCAGCAGCAAAGGAGAATTAGAGGACAGGTATAACGAGCAGTACTTC.

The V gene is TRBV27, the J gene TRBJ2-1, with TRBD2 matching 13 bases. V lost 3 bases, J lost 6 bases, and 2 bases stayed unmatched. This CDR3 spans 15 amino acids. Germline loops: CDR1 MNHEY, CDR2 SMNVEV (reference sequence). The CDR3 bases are TGTGCCAGCAGTTTCGGGACTAGCGGGGTCAATGAGCAGTTCTTC. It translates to CASSFGTSGVNEQFF.

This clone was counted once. The CDR3 region is CASSLRDSAYEQYF. The CDR3 DNA sequence: TGTGCCAGCAGCTTACGCGACAGTGCCTACGAGCAGTACTTC. This chain links TRBV13 with TRBJ2-7; a possible D gene is TRBD1 (5 bases). V gave up 2 bases and J gave up 2 bases, with 10 bases separating them. The germline V gene encodes CDR1 PRHDT and CDR2 FYEKMQ (reference sequence). CDR3 length: 14 amino acids.

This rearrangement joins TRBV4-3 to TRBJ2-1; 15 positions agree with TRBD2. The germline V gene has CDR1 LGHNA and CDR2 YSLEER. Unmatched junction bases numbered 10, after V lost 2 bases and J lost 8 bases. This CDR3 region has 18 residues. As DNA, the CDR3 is TGCGCCAGCAGCCAATGGTCCCCGGGACTAGCGGGGGGACATGAGCAGTTCTTC. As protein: CASSQWSPGLAGGHEQFF.

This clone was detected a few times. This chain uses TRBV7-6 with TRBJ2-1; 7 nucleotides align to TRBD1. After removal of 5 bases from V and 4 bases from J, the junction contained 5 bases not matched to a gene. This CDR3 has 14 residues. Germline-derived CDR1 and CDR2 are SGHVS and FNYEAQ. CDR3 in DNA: TGTGCCAGCAGCCAGGGGGTGGAATACAATGAGCAGTTCTTC. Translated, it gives CASSQGVEYNEQFF.

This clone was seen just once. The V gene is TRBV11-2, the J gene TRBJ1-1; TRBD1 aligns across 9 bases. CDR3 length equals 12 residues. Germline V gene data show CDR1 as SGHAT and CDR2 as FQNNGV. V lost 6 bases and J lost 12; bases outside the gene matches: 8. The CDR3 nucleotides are TGTGCCAGCAGACAGGGGGCGAGTGGAACTTTCTTT. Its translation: CASRQGASGTFF.

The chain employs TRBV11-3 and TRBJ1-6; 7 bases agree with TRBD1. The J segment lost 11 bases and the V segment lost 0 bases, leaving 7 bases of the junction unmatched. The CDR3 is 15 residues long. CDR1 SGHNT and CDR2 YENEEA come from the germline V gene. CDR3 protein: CASSLEPEGATPLHF. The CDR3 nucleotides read TGTGCCAGCAGCTTAGAACCGGAGGGGGCAACACCCCTCCACTTT.

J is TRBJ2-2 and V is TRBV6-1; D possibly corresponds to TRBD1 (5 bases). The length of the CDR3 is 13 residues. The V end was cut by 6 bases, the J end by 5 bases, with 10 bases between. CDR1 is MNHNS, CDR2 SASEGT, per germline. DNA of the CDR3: TGTGCCAGCAGCAGGGTCGAAACCGGGGAGCTGTTTTTT. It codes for CASSRVETGELFF.

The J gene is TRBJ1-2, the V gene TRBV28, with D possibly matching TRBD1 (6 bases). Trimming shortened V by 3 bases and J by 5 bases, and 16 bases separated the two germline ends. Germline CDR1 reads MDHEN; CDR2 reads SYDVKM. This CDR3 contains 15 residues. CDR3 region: CASSLRQQGWYGYTF. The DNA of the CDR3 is TGTGCCAGCAGTTTGCGCCAACAGGGATGGTATGGCTACACCTTC.

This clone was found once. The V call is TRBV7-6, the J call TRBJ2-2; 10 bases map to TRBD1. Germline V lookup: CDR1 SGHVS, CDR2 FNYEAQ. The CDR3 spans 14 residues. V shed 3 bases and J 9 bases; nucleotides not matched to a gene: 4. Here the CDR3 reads CASSFGTGVRELFF. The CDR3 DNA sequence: TGTGCCAGCAGCTTCGGGACAGGGGTCCGGGAGCTGTTTTTT.

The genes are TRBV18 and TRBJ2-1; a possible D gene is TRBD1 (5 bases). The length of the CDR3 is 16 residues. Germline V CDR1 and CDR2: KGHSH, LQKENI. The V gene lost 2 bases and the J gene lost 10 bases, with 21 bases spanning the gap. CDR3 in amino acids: CASSPGRPGWGDEQFF. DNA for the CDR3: TGTGCCAGCTCACCAGGAAGACCCGGATGGGGCGACGAGCAGTTCTTC.

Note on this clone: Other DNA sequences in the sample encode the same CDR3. CDR3 residues: CASSVDRAGNTIYF. In nucleotides, the CDR3 is TGTGCCAGTAGCGTCGACAGAGCTGGAAACACCATATATTTT. The chain uses TRBV7-2 and TRBJ1-3; D may be TRBD1 (5 bases). V lost 9 bases and J 2 bases, leaving 14 bases between the germline ends. The CDR3 is made up of 14 amino acids. Germline CDR1 reads SGHTA; CDR2 reads FQGNSA.

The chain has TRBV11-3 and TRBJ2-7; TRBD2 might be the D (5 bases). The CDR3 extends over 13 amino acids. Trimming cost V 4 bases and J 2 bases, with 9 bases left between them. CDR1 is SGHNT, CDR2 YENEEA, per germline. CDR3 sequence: CASSSTGTYEQYF. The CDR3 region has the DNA TGTGCCAGCAGCTCCACCGGGACCTACGAGCAGTACTTC.

CDR3 amino acids: CASTRDILTGTEAFF. CDR3 in DNA: TGTGCCAGTACTCGGGACATCCTAACGGGGACTGAAGCTTTCTTT. The gene calls are TRBV19 and TRBJ1-1; a weak D match, TRBD1 (6 bases). This CDR3 is built from 15 residues. With 7 bases removed from V and 5 bases from J, the gap between germline ends came to 20 bases. CDR1 and CDR2 from the germline V gene are LNHDA and SQIVND (reference sequence).

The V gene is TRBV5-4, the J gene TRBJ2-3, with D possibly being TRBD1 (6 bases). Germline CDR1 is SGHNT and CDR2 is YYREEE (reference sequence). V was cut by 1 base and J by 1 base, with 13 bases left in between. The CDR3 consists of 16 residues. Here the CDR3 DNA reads TGTGCCAGCAGCTTGCAGGGGAGAAGTGGCACAGATACGCAGTATTTT. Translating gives CASSLQGRSGTDTQYF.

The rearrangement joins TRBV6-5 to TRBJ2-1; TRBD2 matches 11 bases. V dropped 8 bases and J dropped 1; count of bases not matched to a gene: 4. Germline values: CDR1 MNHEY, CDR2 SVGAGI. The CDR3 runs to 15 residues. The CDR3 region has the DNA TGTGCCAGCCAGACTAGCGGGATTTCCTACAATGAGCAGTTCTTC. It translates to CASQTSGISYNEQFF.

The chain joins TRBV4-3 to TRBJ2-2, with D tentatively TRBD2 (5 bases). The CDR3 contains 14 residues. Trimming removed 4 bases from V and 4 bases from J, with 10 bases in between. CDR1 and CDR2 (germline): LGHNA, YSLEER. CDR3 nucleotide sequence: TGCGCCAGCAGCCGCGGGCCATTCACCGGGGAGCTGTTTTTT. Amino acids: CASSRGPFTGELFF.

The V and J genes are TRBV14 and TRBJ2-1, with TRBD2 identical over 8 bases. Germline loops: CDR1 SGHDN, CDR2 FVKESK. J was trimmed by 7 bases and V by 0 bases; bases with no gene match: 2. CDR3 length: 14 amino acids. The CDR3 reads CASSQDSGGNEQFF. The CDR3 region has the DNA TGTGCCAGCAGCCAAGATTCGGGGGGGAATGAGCAGTTCTTC.

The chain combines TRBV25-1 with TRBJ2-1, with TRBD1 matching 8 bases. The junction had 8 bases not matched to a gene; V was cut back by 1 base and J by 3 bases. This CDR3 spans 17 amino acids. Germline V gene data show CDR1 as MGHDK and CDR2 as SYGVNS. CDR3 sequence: CASSEFWSGGSYNEQFF. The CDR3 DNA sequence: TGTGCCAGCAGTGAATTCTGGTCAGGGGGCAGCTACAATGAGCAGTTCTTC.

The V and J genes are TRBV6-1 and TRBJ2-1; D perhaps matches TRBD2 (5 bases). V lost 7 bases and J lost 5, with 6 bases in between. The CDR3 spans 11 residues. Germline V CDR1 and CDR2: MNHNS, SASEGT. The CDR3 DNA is TGTGCCAGCAAACTAGACAATGAGCAGTTCTTC. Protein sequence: CASKLDNEQFF.

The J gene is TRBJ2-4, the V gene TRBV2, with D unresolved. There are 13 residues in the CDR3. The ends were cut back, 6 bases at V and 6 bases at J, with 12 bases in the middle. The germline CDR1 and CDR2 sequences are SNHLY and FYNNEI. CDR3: CASSESPGNIQYF. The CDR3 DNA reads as TGTGCCAGCAGCGAAAGCCCAGGAAACATTCAGTACTTC.

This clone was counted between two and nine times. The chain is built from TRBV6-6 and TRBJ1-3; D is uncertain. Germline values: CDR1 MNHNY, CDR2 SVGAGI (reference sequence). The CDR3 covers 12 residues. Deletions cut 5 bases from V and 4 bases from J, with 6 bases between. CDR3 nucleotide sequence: TGTGCCAGCAGTCCGGGGGGAAACACCATATATTTT. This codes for CASSPGGNTIYF.

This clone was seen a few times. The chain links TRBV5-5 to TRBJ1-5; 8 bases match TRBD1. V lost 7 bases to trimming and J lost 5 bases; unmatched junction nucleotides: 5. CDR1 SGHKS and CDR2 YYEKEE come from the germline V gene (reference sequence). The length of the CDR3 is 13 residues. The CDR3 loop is CASGGQGDQPQHF. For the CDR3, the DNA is TGTGCCAGCGGTGGACAGGGCGATCAGCCCCAGCATTTT.